This T cell receptor (beta chain) is drawn from a study of identical twins (dated by TCRdb to between 2015 and 2016). In the study overall: The study deep-sequenced TCR alpha and beta repertoires from monozygotic twins, unrelated adults of various ages and cord blood to test whether fetal clonotypes persist. Replicate twin experiments were performed at different times using different library preparation protocols to rule out contamination. General study outcomes and caveats: Abundant cord blood beta clonotypes carried fewer insertions; young adult naive repertoires showed a weaker similar trend, while memory repertoires showed none. The excess sharing between twins in beta out-of-frame sequences was weaker because fewer shared sequences reduced the signal-to-noise ratio. In monozygotic twins, recombination models systematically underestimated out-of-frame TCR alpha sharing, but the models matched the sharing seen between unrelated individuals. Compared with coincidental sharing between unrelated individuals, out-of-frame TCR alpha sequences shared between twins had an excess of sequences with low generation probability. Because the same donors could not be followed over many years, the conclusions depended on cross-sectional statistical analysis. Zero-insertion analyses could be partly confounded by invariant T cells such as MAIT and iNKT, although diverse VJ usage argued against such confounding for most clonotypes.

Libraries came from 5' RACE. Instrument on record: Illumina HiSeq 2000. A universal primer binding site was added through template switching, and the final cDNA carried a unique molecular identifier so that TCR cDNA molecules could be counted accurately. First-strand cDNA for TCR alpha and beta chains was synthesized from specific primers in the conserved constant-segment region. To control for contamination, each cDNA library was double barcoded with a SMART-Mk sample barcode plus Illumina barcodes. TruSeq adapter sequences and Illumina sample barcodes were added in two successive PCR steps. The Illumina HiSeq platform was used with custom primers to sequence TCR alpha and beta cDNA libraries. Under the source paper's analysis protocol: Raw reads were processed with MiGEC to extract unique molecular identifiers, and MiXCR was used to determine CDR3 positions. Recombination models were inferred per individual with the repgenHMM and IGoR tools using an EM algorithm. The analysis of shared clonotypes was done with the tcR package in R, with sharing normalized by the product of cloneset sizes. To study raw recombination free of thymic and clonal selection effects, out-of-frame nonproductive sequences were analyzed. TCRdb redid the processing of the public reads, applying fastp at Q25 and MiXCR, and retained in-frame beta chains. Entries that share a CDR3 protein sequence are merged under the most common genes and DNA. The V and J calls follow TCRdb's processing rather than the paper's. The sample yields approximately 240,000 distinct CDR3 sequences; about 14% were counted once. In total, the top ten clones hold around 9% of the sample.

The CDR3 numbers 17 residues from cysteine through phenylalanine. Only the CDR3 region is kept as DNA, spanning 51 bases read in frame from base 1. The junction shows trimming of 0 bases on V and 1 base on J, plus 12 bases between the germline ends. Ten or more counts support this clonotype. The target of this receptor is not known. The sample holds no much larger clone one base away, and base qualities are not on file. Only healthy Caucasian donors were included. Miltenyi CD45RO+ enrichment and human naive T-cell isolation kits were used to isolate memory (CD45RO+) and naive T cells from PBMC. This clonotype was obtained from a woman between 18 and 30 years old in good health. The sequencing input was memory (CD45RO+) T cells sorted from blood. The cell subset or site label, read with the paper, signifies: CD45RO+ enriched T cells. The rearranged segments are TRBV12-3 or TRBV12-4 and TRBJ2-2; the D gene remains uncertain. The CDR3 loop reads CASSLAQFGGNTGELFF. Read as DNA, the sequence is TGTGCCAGCAGTTTAGCGCAGTTTGGCGGGAACACCGGGGAGCTGTTTTTT.